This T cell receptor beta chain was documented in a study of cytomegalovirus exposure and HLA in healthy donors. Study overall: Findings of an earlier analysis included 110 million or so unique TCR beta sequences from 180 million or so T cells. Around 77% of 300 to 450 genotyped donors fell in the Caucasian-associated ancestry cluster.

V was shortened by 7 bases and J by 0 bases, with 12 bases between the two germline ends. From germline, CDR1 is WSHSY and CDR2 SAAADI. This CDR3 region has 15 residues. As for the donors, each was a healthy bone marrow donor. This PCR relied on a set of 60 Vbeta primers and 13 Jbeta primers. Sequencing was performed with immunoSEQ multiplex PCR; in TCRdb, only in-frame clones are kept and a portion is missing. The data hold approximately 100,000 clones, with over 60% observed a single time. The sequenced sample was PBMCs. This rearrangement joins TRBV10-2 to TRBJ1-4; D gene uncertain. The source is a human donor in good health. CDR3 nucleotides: TGCGCCAGCAAGCAAAGAATTGCAACTAATGAAAAACTGTTTTTT. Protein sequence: CASKQRIATNEKLFF.